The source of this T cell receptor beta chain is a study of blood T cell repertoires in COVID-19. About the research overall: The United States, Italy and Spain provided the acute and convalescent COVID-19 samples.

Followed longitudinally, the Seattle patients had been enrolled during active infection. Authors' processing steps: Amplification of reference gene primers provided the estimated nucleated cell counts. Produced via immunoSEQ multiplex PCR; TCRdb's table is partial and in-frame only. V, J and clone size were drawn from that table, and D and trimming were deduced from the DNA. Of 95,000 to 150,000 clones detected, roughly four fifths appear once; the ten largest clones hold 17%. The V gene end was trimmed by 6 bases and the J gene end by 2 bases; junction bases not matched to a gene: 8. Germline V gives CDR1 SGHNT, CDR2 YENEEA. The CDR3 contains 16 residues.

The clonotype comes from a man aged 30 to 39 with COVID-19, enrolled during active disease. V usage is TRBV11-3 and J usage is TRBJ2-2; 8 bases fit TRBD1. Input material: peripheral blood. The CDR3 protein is CASREAGTGNTGELFF. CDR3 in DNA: TGTGCCAGCAGGGAGGCGGGGACAGGAAACACCGGGGAGCTGTTTTTT.